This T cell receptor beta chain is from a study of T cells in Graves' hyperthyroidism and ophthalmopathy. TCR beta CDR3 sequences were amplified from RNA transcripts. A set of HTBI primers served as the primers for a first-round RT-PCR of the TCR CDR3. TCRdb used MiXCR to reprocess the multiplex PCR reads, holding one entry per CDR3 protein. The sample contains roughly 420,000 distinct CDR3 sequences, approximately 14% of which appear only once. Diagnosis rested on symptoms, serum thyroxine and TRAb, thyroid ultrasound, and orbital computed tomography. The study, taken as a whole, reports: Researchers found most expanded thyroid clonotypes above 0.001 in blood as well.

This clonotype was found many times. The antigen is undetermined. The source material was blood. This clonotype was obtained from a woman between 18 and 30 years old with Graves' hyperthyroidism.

The CDR3: CSVEGRDKPLADTQYF. In DNA form, the CDR3 reads TGCAGCGTTGAAGGACGAGACAAACCCTTGGCAGATACGCAGTATTTT. This chain uses TRBV29-1 with TRBJ2-3; D uncertain. CDR3 length: 16 amino acids. Germline V gene sequence: CDR1 SQVTM, CDR2 ANQGSEA. Trimming removed 1 base from V and 4 bases from J, with 18 bases in between.